The rows below give T cell receptor beta chains drawn from one sample of a study of blood T cell repertoires in COVID-19. The table came from immunoSEQ multiplex PCR; TCRdb's copy has only in-frame clones and leaves some out. Of fewer than 85,000 clones listed, about nine tenths are singletons. Sequences were obtained from peripheral blood. These receptors were taken from a human donor in a cohort sampled during active COVID-19. CDR3s include the opening cysteine and the closing phenylalanine or tryptophan. The D gene is left open where the match is weak. Clone size appears in some rows only: once, few, many, or a class for an expanded clone.

TRBJ2-7 | TRBV3-1/TRBV3-2 | - | - | CASSRAREQYF | TGTGCCAGCAGCCGGGCCCGCGAGCAGTACTTC
TRBJ2-3 | TRBV19 | - | - | CASSMGGLGADTQYF | TGTGCCAGTAGTATGGGGGGGTTGGGGGCCGATACGCAGTATTTT
TRBJ2-3 | TRBV6-4 | - | TRBD2 | CASSVVGGPGDTQYF | TGTGCCAGCAGTGTGGTGGGAGGGCCCGGAGATACGCAGTATTTT
TRBJ2-7 | TRBV5-1 | few | TRBD1 | CASSFNRRQGTYEQYF | TGCGCCAGCAGCTTCAACAGACGACAGGGTACCTACGAGCAGTACTTC
TRBJ2-5 | TRBV2 | - | - | CASSSRRAGETQYF | TGTGCCAGCAGTTCGAGGAGAGCGGGAGAGACCCAGTACTTC
TRBJ2-3 | TRBV6-2/TRBV6-3 | - | - | CASSYDGQTTDTQYF | TGTGCCAGCAGTTACGACGGACAGACCACAGATACGCAGTATTTT
TRBJ1-2 | TRBV6-1 | - | - | CASSDSNYGYTF | TGTGCCAGCAGTGATTCAAACTATGGCTACACCTTC
TRBJ2-7 | TRBV6-5 | - | - | CASSYSGGTYEQYF | TGTGCCAGCAGTTACTCCGGGGGAACCTACGAGCAGTACTTC
TRBJ1-4 | TRBV7-8 | - | - | CASSLLDEKLFF | TGTGCCAGCAGCTTATTAGATGAAAAACTGTTTTTT
TRBJ2-7 | TRBV27 | - | - | CASSLGPPSEQYF | TGTGCCAGCAGTTTAGGGCCCCCAAGCGAGCAGTACTTC
TRBJ2-4 | TRBV6-1 | - | - | CASSERIAVAKNIQYF | TGTGCCAGCAGTGAACGGATAGCCGTAGCCAAAAACATTCAGTACTTC
TRBJ1-1 | TRBV18 | - | - | CASSPGRRNTEAFF | TGTGCCAGCTCACCGGGGCGGAGGAACACTGAAGCTTTCTTT
TRBJ1-2 | TRBV6-5 | - | TRBD1 | CASSLRDRSNYGYTF | TGTGCCAGCAGCCTACGGGACAGGTCTAACTATGGCTACACCTTC
TRBJ1-2 | TRBV7-5 | - | - | CVRSLEGAPYGYTF | TGTGTCAGAAGCTTAGAAGGGGCTCCCTATGGCTACACCTTC
TRBJ2-1 | TRBV27 | - | TRBD2 | CASSLRTSGSEQFF | TGTGCCAGCAGTTTACGCACTAGCGGGAGCGAGCAGTTCTTC
TRBJ2-3 | TRBV27 | - | TRBD2 | CASSLTGTSGRGTDTQYF | TGTGCCAGCAGTCTAACAGGGACTAGCGGGAGGGGCACAGATACGCAGTATTTT
TRBJ2-7 | TRBV29-1 | once | TRBD1 | CSVLTGVTYEQYF | TGCAGCGTTCTGACAGGGGTGACCTACGAGCAGTACTTC
TRBJ2-7 | TRBV28 | - | TRBD1 | CASSKQDRGYEQYF | TGTGCCAGCAGTAAACAGGACAGGGGCTACGAGCAGTACTTC
TRBJ2-5 | TRBV15 | - | TRBD1 | CATSWTMGQQETQYF | TGTGCCACCAGCTGGACCATGGGACAGCAAGAGACCCAGTACTTC
TRBJ2-5 | TRBV4-2 | once | TRBD1 | CASSQQGQGVKETQYF | TGTGCCAGCAGCCAGCAGGGACAGGGGGTAAAAGAGACCCAGTACTTC
TRBJ2-1 | TRBV7-2 | - | TRBD2 | CASSLAPGSGRSRALNEQFF | TGTGCCAGCAGCTTAGCCCCAGGTAGCGGGAGATCCAGAGCCCTCAATGAGCAGTTCTTC
TRBJ1-1 | TRBV28 | - | - | CASSSPRRGAFF | TGTGCCAGCAGTAGTCCCCGGCGGGGAGCTTTCTTT
TRBJ2-2 | TRBV7-6 | - | TRBD1 | CASSSGTAVNTGELFF | TGTGCCAGCAGCTCTGGGACAGCTGTAAACACCGGGGAGCTGTTTTTT
TRBJ2-2 | TRBV28 | - | - | CASATGTGELFF | TGTGCCAGCGCAACGGGCACCGGGGAGCTGTTTTTT